The 9 T cell receptor beta chains given below trace back to one sample, sequenced in a study of vaccination effects on CD4 cells after COVID-19. Antigens for these TCRs are unknown. Produced via immunoSEQ multiplex PCR; TCRdb's table is partial and in-frame only. The sample has roughly 73,000 clones; around 70% are singletons. ViraFEST assay sequencing came after antigen-specific CD4+ T cells were expanded with viral peptide pools. CD4+ T cells were isolated after around 10 days of culture. The individual was infected with SARS-CoV-2 between March and December 2020, as confirmed by PCR. The source material was CD4+ T cells from PBMCs cultured with HIV peptides, sampled before COVID-19 vaccination. Indicated subset: HIV-1 Nef peptide pool negative control/reference culture. The source is a human donor who had a prior SARS-CoV-2 infection.

This chain joins TRBV6-5 and TRBJ2-7, with 14 bases that match TRBD2. The germline gives CDR1 MNHEY, CDR2 SVGAGI. CDR3 length equals 14 residues. Trimming cost V 10 bases and J 12 bases; bases outside gene matches: 14. The CDR3 sequence: CATRTSGRLPPAYF. DNA of the CDR3: TGTGCCACTCGGACTAGCGGGAGGCTCCCCCCAGCGTACTTC.

V and J are TRBV9 and TRBJ2-5, with 7 bases that match TRBD2. CDR3 size: 14 residues. Germline CDR1 and CDR2: SGDLS and YYNGEE. V lost 4 bases to trimming and J lost 3 bases; unmatched junction nucleotides: 6. CDR3 amino acids: CASSPAGGKETQYF. As DNA, the CDR3 is TGTGCCAGCAGCCCCGCCGGGGGGAAAGAGACCCAGTACTTC.

The gene calls are TRBV24-1 and TRBJ2-2; the match to TRBD2 covers 11 bases. V lost 6 bases and J lost 1; bases outside the gene matches: 0. Germline loops: CDR1 KGHDR, CDR2 SFDVKD. The CDR3 is made up of 15 amino acids. The CDR3 reads CATSTSGRNTGELFF. CDR3 DNA: TGTGCCACCAGTACTAGCGGGAGGAACACCGGGGAGCTGTTTTTT.

This clone turned up a few times. The rearrangement uses TRBV5-4 and TRBJ1-2; D not resolved. Trimming pared 1 base from V and 4 bases from J, leaving 8 bases between. This CDR3 has 13 residues. The germline CDR1 and CDR2 sequences are SGHNT and YYREEE (reference sequence). The CDR3 protein is CASSLSPLYGYTF. CDR3 DNA: TGTGCCAGCAGCTTGTCCCCACTCTATGGCTACACCTTC.

The J gene is TRBJ2-1, the V gene TRBV28; D not certain. The CDR3 is 16 residues long. Trimming left V 7 bases short and J 3 bases short, with 19 bases between. The germline CDR1 and CDR2 sequences are MDHEN and SYDVKM. The CDR3 reads CASKAYSPFGYNEQFF. The CDR3 bases are TGTGCCAGCAAAGCTTACTCACCGTTTGGCTACAATGAGCAGTTCTTC. The full variable domain, its missing parts supplied by reference TRBV28 and TRBJ2-1, is DVKVTQSSRYLVKRTGEKVFLECVQDMDHENMFWYRQDPGLGLRLIYFSYDVKMKEKGDIPEGYSVSREKKERFSLILESASTNQTSMYLCASKAYSPFGYNEQFFGPGTRLTVL.

The V gene is TRBV5-4, the J gene TRBJ2-3; 9 bases line up with TRBD2. V lost 4 bases to trimming and J lost 0 bases; unmatched junction nucleotides: 6. The CDR3 spans 16 residues. Germline lookup yields CDR1 SGHNT and CDR2 YYREEE (reference sequence). CDR3 nucleotides: TGTGCCAGCAGCCGAGGGACTAGCCGAAGCACAGATACGCAGTATTTT. This codes for CASSRGTSRSTDTQYF.

The gene calls are TRBV9 and TRBJ1-2; D unresolved. Per the germline V gene, CDR1 is SGDLS and CDR2 is YYNGEE. The CDR3 is made up of 14 amino acids. Trimming stripped 3 bases from V and 5 bases from J, with 14 bases between. CDR3 in amino acids: CASSGRTEPYGYTF. The CDR3 coding sequence is TGTGCCAGCAGCGGACGGACGGAGCCTTATGGCTACACCTTC.

This chain joins TRBV12-3 or TRBV12-4 and TRBJ1-5; no reliable D call. Trimming took off 6 bases at V and 7 bases at J, with 13 bases between the two ends. The CDR3 is made up of 13 amino acids. CDR3 DNA sequence: TGTGCCAGCAGGGAGAGGGCCGGACAGCCCCAGCATTTT. It encodes CASRERAGQPQHF.

This clone was observed a single time. Other DNA sequences in the sample encode the same CDR3. V usage is TRBV18 and J usage is TRBJ2-5, with D perhaps matching TRBD2 (5 bases). This CDR3 region has 12 residues. Looked up from germline, CDR1 is KGHSH and CDR2 is LQKENI. Between the trimmed V and J ends, which lost 6 bases and 4 bases, there was a span of 9 bases. Here the CDR3 DNA reads TGTGCCAGCTCCTCCGGGGTAGAGACCCAGTACTTC. Translated, it gives CASSSGVETQYF.